These 14 T cell receptor beta chains originate from one sample sequenced in a study of CD8 T cells in ankylosing spondylitis. MiXCR was run by TCRdb on the 5' RACE reads, yielding one entry per CDR3 protein. The sample contains 230,000 or so distinct CDR3 sequences, roughly a quarter of which appear only once. Sequencing was carried out using blood, either unsorted or a sorted T cell fraction (not recorded which). The receptors were gathered from a male donor with ankylosing spondylitis or in good health (not recorded which).

This clonotype appeared many times. V gene TRBV4-1 combines with J gene TRBJ2-6; 7 bases align to TRBD1. With 0 bases clipped from V and 0 bases from J, the junction kept 11 bases outside the gene matches. Germline values: CDR1 MGHRA, CDR2 YSYEKL. This CDR3 is 20 amino acids long. Here the CDR3 DNA reads TGCGCCAGCAGCCAAGATCCTGATGGGACAGACCTCTCTGGGGCCAACGTCCTGACTTTC. It codes for CASSQDPDGTDLSGANVLTF.

Only a few counts were recorded for this clonotype. This chain uses TRBV12-3 or TRBV12-4 with TRBJ2-3; D unclear. The V and J ends lost 6 bases and 2 bases respectively, with 12 bases between them. The CDR3 has 14 amino acids. DNA of the CDR3: TGTGCCAGCAGCCGCGAAGGACCCACAGATACGCAGTATTTT. Translating it yields CASSREGPTDTQYF.

The table lists this clonotype with many counts. The chain carries TRBV4-1 and TRBJ1-2; no clear D. Germline loops: CDR1 MGHRA, CDR2 YSYEKL. V lost 0 bases to trimming and J lost 4 bases, with 18 bases between them. CDR3 length equals 17 residues. In DNA, the CDR3 is TGCGCCAGCAGCCAAGATAATTTATTGGGGAGAGGCTATGGCTACACCTTC. Translation: CASSQDNLLGRGYGYTF.

This clonotype occurred many times. V is TRBV5-1 and J is TRBJ1-5; tentative D call: TRBD1 (5 bases). Trimming stripped 4 bases from V and 0 bases from J, with 8 bases between. This CDR3 is 14 amino acids long. Germline CDR1 is SGHRS and CDR2 is YFSETQ. This CDR3 is CASSPGDSNQPQHF. CDR3 sequence (DNA): TGCGCCAGCAGCCCGGGGGATAGCAATCAGCCCCAGCATTTT.

This clonotype was seen only a few times. The chain links TRBV12-3 or TRBV12-4 to TRBJ2-7, with D perhaps matching TRBD1 (6 bases). The CDR3 contains 14 residues. The ends were cut back, 5 bases at V and 3 bases at J, with 14 bases in the middle. The CDR3 sequence is CASSLSQGYYEQYF. CDR3 DNA sequence: TGTGCCAGCAGTCTATCCCAGGGGTACTACGAGCAGTACTTC.

The chain joins TRBV20-1 to TRBJ2-7; D is uncertain. CDR1 is DFQATT, CDR2 SNEGSKA, per germline (reference sequence). The CDR3 consists of 12 residues. V was clipped by 3 bases and J by 0 bases, with 6 bases between them. CDR3 protein: CSARLSSYEQYF. The DNA for the CDR3 is TGCAGTGCTAGGCTCAGCTCCTACGAGCAGTACTTC.

The table lists this clonotype with a few counts. The rearrangement uses TRBV15 and TRBJ2-5; D gene uncertain. Trimming removed 0 bases from V and 3 bases from J, with 8 bases in between. The CDR3 is 14 residues long. The germline V gene has CDR1 LNHNV and CDR2 YYDKDF (reference sequence). CDR3 DNA: TGTGCCACCAGCAGAGATCGTGCGGAAGAGACCCAGTACTTC. Protein: CATSRDRAEETQYF.

The gene calls are TRBV20-1 and TRBJ1-5; 8 bases are shared with TRBD1. Looked up from germline, CDR1 is DFQATT and CDR2 is SNEGSKA (reference sequence). Losses at the gene ends were 3 bases for V and 3 bases for J; bases not matched to a gene: 10. CDR3 length equals 16 residues. The CDR3 sequence is CSASKARGRNNQPQHF. The CDR3 DNA reads as TGCAGTGCTAGTAAGGCCAGGGGGCGGAACAATCAGCCCCAGCATTTT.

This clonotype was detected many times. The chain carries TRBV30 and TRBJ2-7, with 11 bases matching TRBD1. Unmatched junction bases numbered 5, after V lost 3 bases and J lost 1 base. This CDR3 comprises 15 residues. CDR1 and CDR2 from the germline V gene are GTSNPN and SVGIG (reference sequence). The CDR3 DNA is TGTGCCTGGAGCGCCGGGACAGGGGGTTCCTACGAGCAGTACTTC. It is translated as CAWSAGTGGSYEQYF. Variable domain in full (rest from reference TRBV30 and TRBJ2-7): SQTIHQWPATLVQPVGSPLSLECTVEGTSNPNLYWYRQAAGRGLQLLFYSVGIGQISSEVPQNLSASRPQDRQFILSSKKLLLSDSGFYLCAWSAGTGGSYEQYFGPGTRLTVT.

This clonotype was detected many times. CDR3 protein: CATSGQGSNTGELFF. The CDR3 DNA reads TGTGCCACCAGTGGACAGGGTTCGAACACCGGGGAGCTGTTTTTT. V and J are TRBV24-1 and TRBJ2-2; 7 positions agree with TRBD1. V shed 5 bases and J 0 bases; nucleotides not matched to a gene: 2. CDR3 length: 15 amino acids. The V gene's germline CDR1 is KGHDR and CDR2 SFDVKD.

The CDR3 DNA follows: TGCGCCAGCAGCTTGGTAGGTCTTCGTCGGGACCGGGAGACCCAGTACTTC. This codes for CASSLVGLRRDRETQYF. The chain combines TRBV5-1 with TRBJ2-5, with D perhaps assigned TRBD1 or TRBD2 (5 bases each). V was cut by 0 bases and J by 5 bases, with 20 bases left in between. CDR3 length: 17 amino acids. Germline V gene lookup returns CDR1 SGHRS and CDR2 YFSETQ.

V usage is TRBV12-3 or TRBV12-4 and J usage is TRBJ2-3, with 11 bases lining up with TRBD2. V dropped 6 bases and J dropped 1; count of bases not matched to a gene: 0. This CDR3 has 14 residues. The CDR3 sequence: CASRTSGGTDTQYF. The CDR3 DNA is TGTGCCAGCAGGACTAGCGGGGGCACAGATACGCAGTATTTT.

This clonotype showed up just a few times. The chain is built from TRBV6-5 and TRBJ2-5; the D is unclear. Trimming took 2 bases from V and 6 from J, leaving 10 bases between them. Germline V gene data show CDR1 as MNHEY and CDR2 as SVGAGI. The CDR3 consists of 13 residues. The CDR3 sequence is CASSYGFHKTQYF. The DNA for the CDR3 is TGTGCCAGCAGTTACGGCTTCCACAAGACCCAGTACTTC.

The count of this clonotype is one. A much more abundant neighbour one base away suggests this may be a read error. The V and J genes are TRBV29-1 and TRBJ2-7; TRBD2 aligns across 10 bases. This CDR3 has 14 residues. CDR1 and CDR2 from the germline V gene are SQVTM and ANQGSEA. The CDR3 region is CSVELAGAPHERYF. CDR3 DNA sequence: TGCAGCGTTGAACTAGCGGGGGCCCCCCACGAGCGGTACTTC.